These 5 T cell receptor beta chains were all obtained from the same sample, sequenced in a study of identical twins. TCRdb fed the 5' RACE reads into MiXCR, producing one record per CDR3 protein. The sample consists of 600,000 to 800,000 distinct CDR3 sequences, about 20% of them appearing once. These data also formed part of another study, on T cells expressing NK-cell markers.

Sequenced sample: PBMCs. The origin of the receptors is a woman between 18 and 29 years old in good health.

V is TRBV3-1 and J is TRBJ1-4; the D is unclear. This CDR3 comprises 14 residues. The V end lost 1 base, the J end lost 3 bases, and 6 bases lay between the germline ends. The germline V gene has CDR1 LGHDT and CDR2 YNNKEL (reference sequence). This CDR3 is CASSQGLSNEKLFF. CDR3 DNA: TGTGCCAGCAGCCAAGGGCTGTCTAATGAAAAACTGTTTTTT.

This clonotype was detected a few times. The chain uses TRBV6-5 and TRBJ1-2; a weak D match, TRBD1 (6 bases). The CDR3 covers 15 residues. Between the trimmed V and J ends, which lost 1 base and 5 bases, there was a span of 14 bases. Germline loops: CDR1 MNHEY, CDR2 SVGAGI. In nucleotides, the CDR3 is TGTGCCAGCAGTTACTGGGGCAGGGGCTTATATGGCTACACCTTC. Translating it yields CASSYWGRGLYGYTF.

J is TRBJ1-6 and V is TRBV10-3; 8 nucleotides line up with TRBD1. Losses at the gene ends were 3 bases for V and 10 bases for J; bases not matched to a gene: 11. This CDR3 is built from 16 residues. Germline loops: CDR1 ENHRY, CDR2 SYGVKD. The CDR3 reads CAISDRVQGANSPLHF. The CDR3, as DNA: TGTGCCATCAGTGACCGGGTGCAGGGGGCTAACTCACCCCTCCACTTT.

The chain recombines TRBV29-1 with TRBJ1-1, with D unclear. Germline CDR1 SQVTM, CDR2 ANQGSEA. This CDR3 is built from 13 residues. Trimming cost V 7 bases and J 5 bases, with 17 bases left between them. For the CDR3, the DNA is TGCAGCGCCGTAGCCCAATTGGGGACTGAAGCTTTCTTT. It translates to CSAVAQLGTEAFF.

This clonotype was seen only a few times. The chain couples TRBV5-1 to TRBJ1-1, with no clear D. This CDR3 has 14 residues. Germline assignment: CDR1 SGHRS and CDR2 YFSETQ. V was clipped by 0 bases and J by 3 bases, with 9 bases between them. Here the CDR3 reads CASSLAGEYTEAFF. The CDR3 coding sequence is TGCGCCAGCAGCTTGGCCGGGGAGTACACTGAAGCTTTCTTT.